The T cell receptor (beta chain) under discussion was sequenced for a study of blood T cell repertoires in COVID-19. Study-level information: The origin of the acute and convalescent COVID-19 samples was the United States, Italy and Spain. PBMCs, B-cell-depleted T cells, or T cells were the source of the cDNA or gDNA that made up the material.

Germline V lookup: CDR1 SGHNT, CDR2 YYREEE (reference sequence). V shed 5 bases and J 4 bases; nucleotides not matched to a gene: 4. This CDR3 comprises 13 residues. Per the authors' pipeline: Amplification of reference gene primers was used by the study to estimate nucleated cell counts. Sequencing was performed with immunoSEQ multiplex PCR; in TCRdb, only in-frame clones are kept and a portion is missing. V and J calls and clone size follow that table, whereas D and trimming were derived from the DNA. The sample lists about 160,000 clones, over 80% occurring once. Comment on this clone: This sample also contains other DNA sequences that code for the same CDR3.

The V and J genes are TRBV5-4 and TRBJ2-5; TRBD1 matches 8 bases. The sequence derives from a woman aged 80 or over with active or convalescent COVID-19. Input material: peripheral blood. Here the CDR3 DNA reads TGTGCCAGCAGTTTAACAGGGGGAGAGACCCAGTACTTC. It yields the protein CASSLTGGETQYF.